This entry is about one T cell receptor (beta chain). What it binds is unknown. These data come from a study of radiation and T cells in renal cell carcinoma. The table came from immunoSEQ multiplex PCR; TCRdb's copy has only in-frame clones and leaves some out. The sample holds roughly 3,700 clones; roughly 80% are singletons and the top ten take roughly 7.7%. This sample's treatment: treatment-naive control, cytoreductive nephrectomy. Findings of the study overall: Dominant CDR3 motifs were more common in irradiated tumors than controls. Intratumoral heterogeneity was not captured in these approximately 0.91 g regions.

The germline V gene encodes CDR1 SGHTS and CDR2 YDEGEE. V was pared by 0 bases and J by 5 bases, with 11 bases between. This CDR3 has 15 residues. The chain has TRBV5-8 and TRBJ2-2; no definite D call. The clonotype comes from a man in his fifties or sixties with renal cell carcinoma. The material was tumor tissue, obtained from a patient whose treatment was nephrectomy without radiotherapy. CDR3: CASSLVSDQTGELFF. The CDR3 nucleotides are TGTGCCAGCAGCTTGGTTTCGGATCAAACCGGGGAGCTGTTTTTT.